One and the same sample provided the 16 T cell receptor beta chains below, sequenced in a study of STAT5B mutations in CD4+ large granular lymphocyte leukemia. The protocol was immunoSEQ multiplex PCR, while the TCRdb copy is restricted to in-frame clones and leaves out a portion. The sample contains around 30,000 clones, around four fifths of which appear only once. Input material: CD4+ T cells from blood buffy coats. These receptors all come from a human donor in good health.

The chain carries TRBV6-5 and TRBJ2-7, with TRBD2 matching 11 bases. This CDR3 region has 11 residues. Germline CDR1 MNHEY, CDR2 SVGAGI. Unmatched junction bases numbered 5, after V lost 8 bases and J lost 11 bases. The CDR3 reads CASGLAGGEYF. In DNA, the CDR3 is TGTGCCAGCGGGCTAGCGGGAGGAGAGTACTTC.

The chain is built from TRBV7-2 and TRBJ2-1, with 10 bases that match TRBD2. Germline assignment: CDR1 SGHTA and CDR2 FQGNSA. This CDR3 contains 17 residues. V dropped 0 bases and J dropped 7; count of bases not matched to a gene: 9. CDR3 DNA sequence: TGTGCCAGCAGCTTAGCCGTGGCTAGCGGGGGCCTAAATGAGCAGTTCTTC. It specifies CASSLAVASGGLNEQFF.

This sequence joins TRBV6-6 and TRBJ1-2, with 7 bases aligning to TRBD1. Germline CDR1 and CDR2: MNHNY and SVGAGI (reference sequence). V lost 5 bases to trimming and J lost 4 bases; unmatched junction nucleotides: 10. The CDR3 is 15 residues long. CDR3: CASSTPSTGIYGYTF. Here the CDR3 DNA reads TGTGCCAGCAGTACCCCCTCGACAGGGATCTATGGCTACACCTTC.

The rearrangement uses TRBV28 and TRBJ2-5; TRBD1 or TRBD2 may be the D gene (6 bases each). Germline CDR1 is MDHEN and CDR2 is SYDVKM. The CDR3 sequence is 15 residues long. Trimming took 6 bases from V and 3 from J, leaving 17 bases between them. For the CDR3, the DNA is TGTGCCAGCAGCCCCGGGGGAGCAGGGGAAGAGACCCAGTACTTC. It encodes CASSPGGAGEETQYF.

The J gene is TRBJ1-4, the V gene TRBV19; TRBD1 matches 7 bases. Germline values: CDR1 LNHDA, CDR2 SQIVND (reference sequence). V lost 2 bases and J lost 4; bases outside the gene matches: 13. This CDR3 comprises 18 residues. The CDR3 DNA reads as TGTGCCAGTAGTATAAGGGTCTGGACAGGAAGTTTTAATGAAAAACTGTTTTTT. Its protein is CASSIRVWTGSFNEKLFF.

The chain couples TRBV6-5 to TRBJ2-1; 8 positions agree with TRBD1. The CDR3 has 15 amino acids. V shed 7 bases, J shed 2 bases, and the junction held 7 bases outside the gene matches. Germline CDR1 and CDR2: MNHEY and SVGAGI. CDR3 nucleotide sequence: TGTGCCAGCAAACTCGGGACAGGAGCCTACAATGAGCAGTTCTTC. It is translated as CASKLGTGAYNEQFF.

DNA of the CDR3: TGTGCCAGCAGCTTGGTGTCAGGGGGAAAAAACATTCAGTACTTC. This gives the protein CASSLVSGGKNIQYF. The chain uses TRBV5-4 and TRBJ2-4; 7 bases are shared with TRBD1. The germline gives CDR1 SGHNT, CDR2 YYREEE (reference sequence). The CDR3 is made up of 15 amino acids. Trimming removed 0 bases from V and 4 bases from J; junction bases left unmatched: 4.

This sequence joins TRBV7-9 and TRBJ1-3; 8 bases map to TRBD1. This CDR3 is 15 amino acids long. CDR1 is SEHNR, CDR2 FQNEAQ, per germline (reference sequence). J was trimmed by 2 bases and V by 4 bases; bases with no gene match: 4. CDR3 sequence: CASSSTGGTGNTIYF. CDR3 bases: TGTGCCAGCAGCTCAACAGGGGGGACTGGAAACACCATATATTTT.

The genes are TRBV19 and TRBJ2-1, with D perhaps TRBD1 or TRBD2 (6 bases each). Trimming took 6 bases from V and 8 from J, leaving 17 bases between them. Germline V gene lookup returns CDR1 LNHDA and CDR2 SQIVND (reference sequence). The CDR3 has 14 residues. In DNA form, the CDR3 reads TGTGCCAGTAGCCAAAGGGGGGAATTCGATGAGCAGTTCTTC. Encoded protein: CASSQRGEFDEQFF.

The chain joins TRBV9 to TRBJ2-7; the match to TRBD1 covers 7 bases. The CDR3 runs to 13 residues. Germline values: CDR1 SGDLS, CDR2 YYNGEE. Trimming removed 1 base from V and 5 bases from J; junction bases left unmatched: 3. The CDR3 region is CASSVYQGDEQYF. The DNA for the CDR3 is TGTGCCAGCAGCGTATATCAGGGGGACGAGCAGTACTTC.

This sequence joins TRBV28 and TRBJ1-5; D might be TRBD1 (6 bases). The CDR3 length is 14 residues. The germline CDR1 and CDR2 sequences are MDHEN and SYDVKM. The V end was cut by 5 bases, the J end by 7 bases, with 15 bases between. CDR3 nucleotide sequence: TGTGCCAGCAGTCCTCGGGGGGGCAGACAGCCCCAGCATTTT. Translated, it gives CASSPRGGRQPQHF.

The V gene is TRBV27, the J gene TRBJ2-1; D perhaps matches TRBD1 (7 bases). The V end was cut by 5 bases, the J end by 10 bases, with 12 bases between. Germline V gene sequence: CDR1 MNHEY, CDR2 SMNVEV (reference sequence). The CDR3 contains 12 residues. CDR3 sequence reads: CASSPRGAEQFF. CDR3 nucleotide sequence: TGTGCCAGCAGTCCCAGGGGGGCCGAGCAGTTCTTC.

The J gene is TRBJ1-6, the V gene TRBV9, with a tentative D call TRBD1 (6 bases). The germline gives CDR1 SGDLS, CDR2 YYNGEE. The CDR3 consists of 14 residues. Trimming removed 4 bases at V and 8 bases at J, with 13 bases between. CDR3 sequence (DNA): TGTGCCAGCAGCCTCGGACAGATGTATTCACCCCTCCACTTT. Translating it yields CASSLGQMYSPLHF. Full variable domain (rest looked up from reference TRBV9 and TRBJ1-6): DSGVTQTPKHLITATGQRVTLRCSPRSGDLSVYWYQQSLDQGLQFLIQYYNGEERAKGNILERFSAQQFPDLHSELNLSSLELGDSALYFCASSLGQMYSPLHFGNGTRLTVT.

The gene calls are TRBV20-1 and TRBJ2-7; D ambiguous. The ends were cut back, 4 bases at V and 3 bases at J, with 4 bases in the middle. Per the germline V gene, CDR1 is DFQATT and CDR2 is SNEGSKA (reference sequence). The CDR3 covers 10 residues. The CDR3 DNA is TGCAGTGCTACCGACTACGAGCAGTACTTC. Encoded protein: CSATDYEQYF.

The J gene is TRBJ1-5, the V gene TRBV29-1, with 11 bases that match TRBD1. Germline V gene lookup returns CDR1 SQVTM and CDR2 ANQGSEA. The CDR3 is made up of 14 amino acids. V trimming: 4 bases; J trimming: 6 bases; junction bases outside the gene matches: 5. CDR3: CSVGSGTGGQPQHF. The CDR3 DNA is TGCAGCGTTGGATCCGGGACAGGGGGTCAGCCCCAGCATTTT.

The chain has TRBV18 and TRBJ1-3, with a weak D call TRBD1 (5 bases). The V and J ends lost 6 bases and 0 bases respectively, with 12 bases between them. The length of the CDR3 is 15 residues. Germline loops: CDR1 KGHSH, CDR2 LQKENI. The CDR3 is CASSRGADSGNTIYF. Written as DNA, the CDR3 is TGTGCCAGCTCGCGGGGCGCAGACTCTGGAAACACCATATATTTT. Using reference TRBV18 and TRBJ1-3 for the parts outside the CDR3, the full variable domain is NAGVMQNPRHLVRRRGQEARLRCSPMKGHSHVYWYRQLPEEGLKFMVYLQKENIIDESGMPKERFSAEFPKEGPSILRIQQVVRGDSAAYFCASSRGADSGNTIYFGEGSWLTVV.